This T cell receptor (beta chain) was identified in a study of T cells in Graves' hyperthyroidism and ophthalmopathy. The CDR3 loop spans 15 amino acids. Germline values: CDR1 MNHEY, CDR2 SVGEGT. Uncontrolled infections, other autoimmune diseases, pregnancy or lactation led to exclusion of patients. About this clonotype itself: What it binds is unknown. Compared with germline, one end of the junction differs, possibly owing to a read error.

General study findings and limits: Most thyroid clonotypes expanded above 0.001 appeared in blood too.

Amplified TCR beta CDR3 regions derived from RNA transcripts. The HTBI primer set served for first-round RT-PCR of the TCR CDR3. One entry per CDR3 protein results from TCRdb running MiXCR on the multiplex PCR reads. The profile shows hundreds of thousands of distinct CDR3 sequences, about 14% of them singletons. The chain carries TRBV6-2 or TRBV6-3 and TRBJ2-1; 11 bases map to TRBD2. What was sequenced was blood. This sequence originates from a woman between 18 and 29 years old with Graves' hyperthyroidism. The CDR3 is CASSLAGAQYNKQFF. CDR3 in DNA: TGTGCCAGCTCACTAGCGGGAGCGCAGTACAATAAGCAGTTCTTC.